The clone carrying this TCR beta chain was observed once. The data belong to a study of blood T cell repertoires in COVID-19. Across the whole study: Collection of acute and convalescent COVID-19 samples took place in the United States, Italy and Spain. The analysed material was cDNA or gDNA that came from T cells, B-cell-depleted T cells, or PBMCs.

There are 14 residues in the CDR3. The germline V gene has CDR1 MNHEY and CDR2 SMNVEV (reference sequence). The ends were cut back, 4 bases at V and 4 bases at J, with 10 bases in the middle. Per the study methods: Researchers report that nucleated cell counts were estimated from reference gene primer amplification. The assay was immunoSEQ multiplex PCR, and TCRdb's table has in-frame clones only and misses some. Clone size and the V and J calls come from that table; the DNA yielded D and trimming. Among 60,000 to 65,000 clones, roughly 76% were seen once, and the ten largest hold around 50%. The sample was peripheral blood. This rearrangement joins TRBV27 to TRBJ1-4; possibly TRBD1 for D (6 bases). The clonotype originates from a woman older than 75 with acute or convalescent COVID-19. The CDR3 DNA sequence: TGTGCCAGCAGTTGGAAGGGGGTTAATGAAAAACTGTTTTTT. It encodes CASSWKGVNEKLFF.